This T cell receptor (beta chain) stems from a study of radiotherapy plus CTLA-4 blockade in lung cancer. Study outcomes and limitations: Among blood TCR repertoires after radiotherapy plus ipilimumab, tumor-derived clones expanded.

This clone was seen only once. The antigen is not known. This CDR3 spans 14 amino acids. V dropped 4 bases and J dropped 2 bases, with 13 bases sitting between them. Per germline, CDR1 SGHRS and CDR2 YFSETQ. Produced via immunoSEQ multiplex PCR; TCRdb's table is partial and in-frame only. Of some 60,000 clones in the sample, around 79% were seen once. The gene calls are TRBV5-1 and TRBJ2-7; no definite D call. The sample here was peripheral blood, taken from a patient treated with radiotherapy plus ipilimumab. This clonotype originated in a human donor with non-small cell lung cancer who had a complete response to radiotherapy plus ipilimumab. In DNA, the CDR3 is TGCGCCAGCAGCCGAGAGATCCCGACCTACGAGCAGTACTTC. Translated: CASSREIPTYEQYF. The full variable domain, in which reference TRBV5-1 and TRBJ2-7 provide the parts outside the CDR3, is KAGVTQTPRYLIKTRGQQVTLSCSPISGHRSVSWYQQTPGQGLQFLFEYFSETQRNKGNFPGRFSGRQFSNSRSEMNVSTLELGDSALYLCASSREIPTYEQYFGPGTRLTVT.